The 12 T cell receptor beta chains reported below all come from one sample, sequenced in a study of T cell responses to AZD1222 COVID-19 vaccine (TCRdb year 2021). The library was built by means of the immunoSEQ multiplex PCR assay. What TCRdb holds here is the immuneACCESS table cut down to in-frame rearrangements. Part of the clones is not present; checked against another copy, under half of the missing clones reflect an unresolved V gene, and the others are unexplained. The table for this sample lists some 200,000 clones; more than 85% of them were counted only once. About 4.2% of the sample is in the top ten clones. The sample's time point, from its label and the paper: baseline before first vaccination. The sample was peripheral blood, taken on day 0 of AZD1222 vaccination. These receptors were collected from an adult in good health.

The J gene is TRBJ1-2, the V gene TRBV27; 10 bases are a match to TRBD1. Per the germline V gene, CDR1 is MNHEY and CDR2 is SMNVEV (reference sequence). J lost 9 bases, V lost 1 base, and 8 bases had no gene match. The CDR3 sequence is 15 residues long. In nucleotides, the CDR3 is TGTGCCAGCAGTTTATGGTCGGGGGACAGGGGAAGCTACACCTTC. This gives the protein CASSLWSGDRGSYTF.

The chain combines TRBV2 with TRBJ1-4; 9 nucleotides line up with TRBD1. With 6 bases clipped from V and 7 bases from J, the junction kept 6 bases outside the gene matches. Germline loops: CDR1 SNHLY, CDR2 FYNNEI. This CDR3 is 14 amino acids long. The CDR3 nucleotides read TGTGCCAGCAGGCTACAGGGGGCGGGTGAAAAACTGTTTTTT. This codes for CASRLQGAGEKLFF.

V usage is TRBV7-9 and J usage is TRBJ2-7; D call uncertain. Per germline, CDR1 SEHNR and CDR2 FQNEAQ (reference sequence). The ends were cut back, 5 bases at V and 3 bases at J, with 5 bases in the middle. The CDR3 covers 11 residues. The DNA of the CDR3 is TGTGCCAGCAGCGACGACTACGAGCAGTACTTC. It translates to CASSDDYEQYF.

The V and J genes are TRBV6-5 and TRBJ1-6; D possibly corresponds to TRBD1 (5 bases). Trimming removed 2 bases from V and 9 bases from J, with 11 bases in between. CDR1 and CDR2 (germline): MNHEY, SVGAGI. This CDR3 region has 14 residues. The CDR3 coding sequence is TGTGCCAGCAGTTACCAGGGCAACAGTTCACCCCTCCACTTT. Its protein product is CASSYQGNSSPLHF.

The chain carries TRBV19 and TRBJ2-1, with D possibly being TRBD1 (6 bases). CDR1 and CDR2 from the germline V gene are LNHDA and SQIVND (reference sequence). Trimming pared 5 bases from V and 0 bases from J, leaving 11 bases between. There are 15 residues in the CDR3. In DNA form, the CDR3 reads TGTGCCAGTAGTGCAGACAGGAGCTCCTACAATGAGCAGTTCTTC. Amino acid sequence: CASSADRSSYNEQFF.

The chain uses TRBV27 and TRBJ1-2; the D gene is possibly TRBD1 (5 bases). V lost 10 bases and J lost 4, with 19 bases in between. Germline V gene data show CDR1 as MNHEY and CDR2 as SMNVEV (reference sequence). The CDR3 length is 14 residues. The CDR3 DNA reads TGTGCCACCCGGGACGGCAGTACTCTCTATGGCTACACCTTC. Its protein product is CATRDGSTLYGYTF.

The chain employs TRBV27 and TRBJ2-6; 8 nucleotides match TRBD1. Germline lookup yields CDR1 MNHEY and CDR2 SMNVEV (reference sequence). The V and J ends lost 9 bases and 0 bases, in that order; junction bases with no gene match: 7. There are 16 residues in the CDR3. CDR3 region: CASRTGLGSGANVLTF. The DNA for the CDR3 is TGTGCCAGTAGGACAGGGCTGGGCTCTGGGGCCAACGTCCTGACTTTC.

The chain joins TRBV2 to TRBJ1-1; D is uncertain. V lost 5 bases and J 4 bases, leaving 14 bases between the germline ends. The CDR3 is 14 amino acids. Germline assignment: CDR1 SNHLY and CDR2 FYNNEI. This CDR3 is CASSWREVGTEAFF. DNA for the CDR3: TGTGCCAGCAGTTGGAGGGAGGTGGGCACTGAAGCTTTCTTT. The whole variable domain, remainder taken from reference TRBV2 and TRBJ1-1, is EPEVTQTPSHQVTQMGQEVILRCVPISNHLYFYWYRQILGQKVEFLVSFYNNEISEKSEIFDDQFSVERPDGSNFTLKIRSTKLEDSAMYFCASSWREVGTEAFFGQGTRLTVV.

CDR3 in DNA: TGTGCCATCAGTAAAGGTACAGGTGGTTCACCCCTCCACTTT. Residues: CAISKGTGGSPLHF. This chain joins TRBV10-3 and TRBJ1-6; D possibly corresponds to TRBD1 (5 bases). Germline V gene data show CDR1 as ENHRY and CDR2 as SYGVKD. The CDR3 sequence is 14 residues long. The V gene lost 5 bases and the J gene lost 9 bases, with 14 bases spanning the gap.

The V call is TRBV5-1, the J call TRBJ1-2, with 8 nucleotides matching TRBD1. The trim removed 0 bases at V and 3 bases at J, leaving 1 base unmatched. The germline V gene encodes CDR1 SGHRS and CDR2 YFSETQ. This CDR3 is built from 14 residues. The CDR3 region has the DNA TGCGCCAGCAGCTTGGAGGGACAGGACTATGGCTACACCTTC. It specifies CASSLEGQDYGYTF.

The V and J genes are TRBV11-2 and TRBJ2-7; no clear D. CDR1 SGHAT and CDR2 FQNNGV come from the germline V gene. Trimming removed 0 bases from V and 6 bases from J, with 15 bases in between. This CDR3 spans 15 amino acids. The CDR3, as DNA: TGTGCCAGCAGCTTAGAACCAGAACGTACTGGCGAGCAGTACTTC. It is translated as CASSLEPERTGEQYF.

The rearrangement links TRBV5-8 to TRBJ1-2, with a weak D call TRBD1 (6 bases). CDR3 length equals 16 residues. Germline values: CDR1 SGHTS, CDR2 YDEGEE. V lost 0 bases and J lost 4, with 16 bases in between. The CDR3 reads CASSLGGGHRIYGYTF. The DNA for the CDR3 is TGTGCCAGCAGCTTGGGGGGGGGCCACAGAATCTATGGCTACACCTTC. Looking up the rest from reference TRBV5-8 and TRBJ1-2 gives the full variable domain: EAGVTQSPTHLIKTRGQQATLRCSPISGHTSVYWYQQALGLGLQFLLWYDEGEERNRGNFPPRFSGRQFPNYSSELNVNALELEDSALYLCASSLGGGHRIYGYTFGSGTRLTVV.